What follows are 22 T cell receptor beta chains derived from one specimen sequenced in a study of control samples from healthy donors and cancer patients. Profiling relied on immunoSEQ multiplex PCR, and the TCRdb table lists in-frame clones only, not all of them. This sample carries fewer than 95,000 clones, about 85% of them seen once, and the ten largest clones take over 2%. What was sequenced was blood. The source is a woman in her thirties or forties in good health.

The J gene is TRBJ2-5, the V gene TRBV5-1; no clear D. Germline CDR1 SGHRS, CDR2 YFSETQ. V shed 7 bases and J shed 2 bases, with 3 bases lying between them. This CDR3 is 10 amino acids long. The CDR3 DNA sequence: TGCGCCAGCGGTCAAGAGACCCAGTACTTC. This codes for CASGQETQYF. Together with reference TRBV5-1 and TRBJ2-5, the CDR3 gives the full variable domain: KAGVTQTPRYLIKTRGQQVTLSCSPISGHRSVSWYQQTPGQGLQFLFEYFSETQRNKGNFPGRFSGRQFSNSRSEMNVSTLELGDSALYLCASGQETQYFGPGTRLLVL.

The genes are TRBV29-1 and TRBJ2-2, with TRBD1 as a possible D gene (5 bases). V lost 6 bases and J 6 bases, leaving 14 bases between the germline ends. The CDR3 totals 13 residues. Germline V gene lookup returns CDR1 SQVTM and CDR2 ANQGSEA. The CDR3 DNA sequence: TGCAGCGTCGCCAGGGAAAGCGCCGGGGAGCTGTTTTTT. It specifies CSVARESAGELFF.

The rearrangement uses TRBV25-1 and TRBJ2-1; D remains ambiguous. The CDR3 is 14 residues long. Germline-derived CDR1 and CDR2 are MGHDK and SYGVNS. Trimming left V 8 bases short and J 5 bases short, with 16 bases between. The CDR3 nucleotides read TGTGCCAGCCGGAGTGGACCCTATAACAATGAGCAGTTCTTC. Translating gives CASRSGPYNNEQFF.

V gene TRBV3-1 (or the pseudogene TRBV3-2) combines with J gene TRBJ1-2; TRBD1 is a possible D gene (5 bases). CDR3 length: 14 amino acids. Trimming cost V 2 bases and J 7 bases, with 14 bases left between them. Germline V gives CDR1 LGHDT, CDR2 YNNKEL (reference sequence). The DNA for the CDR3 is TGTGCCAGCAGCCAACCGGGGGGGGGTGCTGGCTACACCTTC. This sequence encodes CASSQPGGGAGYTF.

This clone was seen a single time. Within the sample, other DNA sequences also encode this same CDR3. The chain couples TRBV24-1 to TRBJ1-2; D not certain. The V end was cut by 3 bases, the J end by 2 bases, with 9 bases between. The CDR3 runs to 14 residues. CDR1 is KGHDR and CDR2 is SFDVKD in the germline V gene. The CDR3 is CATSDLTGNYGYTF. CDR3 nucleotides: TGTGCCACCAGTGATCTGACGGGGAACTATGGCTACACCTTC.

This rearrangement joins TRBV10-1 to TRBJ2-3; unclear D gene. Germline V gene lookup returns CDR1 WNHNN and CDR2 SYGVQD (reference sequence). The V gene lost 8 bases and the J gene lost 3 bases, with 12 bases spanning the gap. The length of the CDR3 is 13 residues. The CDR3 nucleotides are TGCGCCAGCCGGGCAGATTCTACAGATACGCAGTATTTT. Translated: CASRADSTDTQYF.

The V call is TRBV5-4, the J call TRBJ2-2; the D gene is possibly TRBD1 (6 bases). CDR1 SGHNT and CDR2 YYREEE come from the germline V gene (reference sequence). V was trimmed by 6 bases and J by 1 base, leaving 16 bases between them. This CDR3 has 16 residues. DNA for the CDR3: TGTGCCAGCACCGAACTTAAGACAGGGAACACCGGGGAGCTGTTTTTT. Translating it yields CASTELKTGNTGELFF.

The CDR3, as DNA: TGTGCCAGCAGCTTAAGGGGGCCGGGACAGGGCCAAGAGACCCAGTACTTC. It is translated as CASSLRGPGQGQETQYF. The chain joins TRBV7-3 to TRBJ2-5; TRBD1 agrees at 9 bases. Unmatched junction bases numbered 7, after V lost 1 base and J lost 1 base. The germline V gene has CDR1 SGHTA and CDR2 FQGTGA. The CDR3 has 17 amino acids. Filled out from reference TRBV7-3 and TRBJ2-5, the complete variable domain reads GAGVSQTPSNKVTEKGKYVELRCDPISGHTALYWYRQSLGQGPEFLIYFQGTGAADDSGLPNDRFFAVRPEGSVSTLKIQRTERGDSAVYLCASSLRGPGQGQETQYFGPGTRLLVL.

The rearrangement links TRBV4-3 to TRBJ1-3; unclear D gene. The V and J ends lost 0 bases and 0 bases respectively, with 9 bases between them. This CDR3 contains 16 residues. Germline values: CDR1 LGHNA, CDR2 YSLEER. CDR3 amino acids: CASSQDRSGSGNTIYF. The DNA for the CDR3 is TGCGCCAGCAGCCAAGATAGGTCTGGCTCTGGAAACACCATATATTTT.

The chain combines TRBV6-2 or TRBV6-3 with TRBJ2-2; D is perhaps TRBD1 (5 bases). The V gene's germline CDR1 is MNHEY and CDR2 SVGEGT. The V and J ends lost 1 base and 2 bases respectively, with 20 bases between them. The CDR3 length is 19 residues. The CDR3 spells CASSYWGLARGDNTGELFF. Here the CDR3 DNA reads TGTGCCAGCAGTTACTGGGGCCTCGCCCGTGGGGATAACACCGGGGAGCTGTTTTTT.

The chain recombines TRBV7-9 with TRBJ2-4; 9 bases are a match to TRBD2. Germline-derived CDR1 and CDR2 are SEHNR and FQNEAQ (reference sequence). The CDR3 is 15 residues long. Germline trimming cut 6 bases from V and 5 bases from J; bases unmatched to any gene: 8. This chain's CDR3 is CASRSYSGGQNIQYF. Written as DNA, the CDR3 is TGTGCCAGCAGATCATATAGCGGGGGACAAAACATTCAGTACTTC.

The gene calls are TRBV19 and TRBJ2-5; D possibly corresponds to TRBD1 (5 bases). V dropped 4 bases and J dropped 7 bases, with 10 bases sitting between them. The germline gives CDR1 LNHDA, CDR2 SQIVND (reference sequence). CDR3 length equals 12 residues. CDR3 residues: CASSTLQGTQYF. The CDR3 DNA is TGTGCCAGTAGTACCCTCCAGGGGACCCAGTACTTC.

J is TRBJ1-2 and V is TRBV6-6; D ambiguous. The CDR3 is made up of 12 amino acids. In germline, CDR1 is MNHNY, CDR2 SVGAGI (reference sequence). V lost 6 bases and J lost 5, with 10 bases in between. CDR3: CASSPAAYGYTF. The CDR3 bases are TGTGCCAGCAGCCCGGCCGCTTATGGCTACACCTTC.

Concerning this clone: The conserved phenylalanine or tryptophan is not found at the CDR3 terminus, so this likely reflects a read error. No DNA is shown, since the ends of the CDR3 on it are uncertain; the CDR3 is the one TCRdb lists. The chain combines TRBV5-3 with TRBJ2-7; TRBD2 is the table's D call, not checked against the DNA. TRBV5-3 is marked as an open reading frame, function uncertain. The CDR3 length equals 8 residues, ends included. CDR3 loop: CARSLHYG.

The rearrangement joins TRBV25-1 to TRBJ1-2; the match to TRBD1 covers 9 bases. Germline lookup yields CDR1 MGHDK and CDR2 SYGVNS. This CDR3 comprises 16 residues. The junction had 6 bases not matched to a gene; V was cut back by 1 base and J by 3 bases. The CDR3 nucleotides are TGTGCCAGCAGTGAATGGACAGGGGAATCCCACTATGGCTACACCTTC. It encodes CASSEWTGESHYGYTF.

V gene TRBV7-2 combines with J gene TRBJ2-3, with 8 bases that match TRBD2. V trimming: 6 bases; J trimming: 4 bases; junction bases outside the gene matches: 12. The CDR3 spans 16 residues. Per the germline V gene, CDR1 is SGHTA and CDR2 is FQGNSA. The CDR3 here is CASSSTLAGGADTQYF. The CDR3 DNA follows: TGTGCCAGCAGTTCTACGTTGGCGGGGGGAGCAGATACGCAGTATTTT.

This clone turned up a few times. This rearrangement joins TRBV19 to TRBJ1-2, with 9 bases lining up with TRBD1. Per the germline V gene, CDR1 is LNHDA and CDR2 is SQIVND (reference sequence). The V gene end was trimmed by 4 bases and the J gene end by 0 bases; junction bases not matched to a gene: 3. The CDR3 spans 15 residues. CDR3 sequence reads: CASSTGTGSNYGYTF. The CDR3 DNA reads TGTGCCAGTAGTACCGGGACAGGGTCTAACTATGGCTACACCTTC.

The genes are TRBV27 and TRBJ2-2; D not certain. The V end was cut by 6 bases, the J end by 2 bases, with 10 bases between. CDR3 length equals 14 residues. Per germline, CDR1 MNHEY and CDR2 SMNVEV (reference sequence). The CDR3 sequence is CASRGWENTGELFF. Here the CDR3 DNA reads TGTGCCAGCAGGGGATGGGAAAACACCGGGGAGCTGTTTTTT.

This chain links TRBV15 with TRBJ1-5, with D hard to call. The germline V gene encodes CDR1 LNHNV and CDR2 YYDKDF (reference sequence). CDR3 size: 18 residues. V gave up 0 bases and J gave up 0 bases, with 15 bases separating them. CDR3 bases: TGTGCCACCAGCAGAGATAGACGGGGTAATCCTAGCAATCAGCCCCAGCATTTT. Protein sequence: CATSRDRRGNPSNQPQHF. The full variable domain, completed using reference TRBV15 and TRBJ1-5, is DAMVIQNPRYQVTQFGKPVTLSCSQTLNHNVMYWYQQKSSQAPKLLFHYYDKDFNNEADTPDNFQSRRPNTSFCFLDIRSPGLGDTAMYLCATSRDRRGNPSNQPQHFGDGTRLSIL.

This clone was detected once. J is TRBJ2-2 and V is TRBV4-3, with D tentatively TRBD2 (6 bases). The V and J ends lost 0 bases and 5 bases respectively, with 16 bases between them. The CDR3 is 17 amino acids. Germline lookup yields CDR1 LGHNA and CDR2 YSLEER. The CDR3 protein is CASSQDGAEGITGELFF. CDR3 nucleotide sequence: TGCGCCAGCAGCCAAGATGGGGCGGAGGGGATTACCGGGGAGCTGTTTTTT.

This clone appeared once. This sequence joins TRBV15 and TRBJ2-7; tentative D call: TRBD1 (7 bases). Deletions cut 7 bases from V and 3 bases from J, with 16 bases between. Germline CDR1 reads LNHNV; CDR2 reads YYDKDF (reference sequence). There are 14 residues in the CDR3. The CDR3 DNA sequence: TGTGCCACCAAGGGGGCCGGGGGCGACTACGAGCAGTACTTC. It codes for CATKGAGGDYEQYF.

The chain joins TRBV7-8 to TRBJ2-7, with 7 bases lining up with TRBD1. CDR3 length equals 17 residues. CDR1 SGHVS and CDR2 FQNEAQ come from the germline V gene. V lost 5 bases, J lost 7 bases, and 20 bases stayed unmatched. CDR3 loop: CASSPRIRQGGLGEQYF. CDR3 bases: TGTGCCAGCAGCCCTCGAATCAGACAGGGTGGTTTGGGTGAGCAGTACTTC.